The 11 T cell receptor beta chains in this list originate from one sample, sequenced in a study of cytomegalovirus exposure and HLA in healthy donors. The assay was immunoSEQ multiplex PCR, and TCRdb's table has in-frame clones only and misses some. The sample records 150,000 to 200,000 clones, around four fifths being singletons. Sequencing was done on a sample of PBMCs. These receptors were taken from a man aged 25 to 45 in good health and CMV-seropositive.

The chain has TRBV15 and TRBJ1-5; possible D gene TRBD1, 5 bases. The CDR3 length is 17 residues. V gave up 0 bases and J gave up 0 bases, with 12 bases separating them. Germline loops: CDR1 LNHNV, CDR2 YYDKDF (reference sequence). The CDR3: CATSRDTQAYSNQPQHF. For the CDR3, the DNA is TGTGCCACCAGCAGAGATACACAGGCTTATAGCAATCAGCCCCAGCATTTT. Full variable domain (rest looked up from reference TRBV15 and TRBJ1-5): DAMVIQNPRYQVTQFGKPVTLSCSQTLNHNVMYWYQQKSSQAPKLLFHYYDKDFNNEADTPDNFQSRRPNTSFCFLDIRSPGLGDTAMYLCATSRDTQAYSNQPQHFGDGTRLSIL.

The rearrangement joins TRBV2 to TRBJ1-4, with TRBD1 identical over 7 bases. CDR3 length: 14 residues. Trimming cost V 2 bases and J 8 bases; bases outside gene matches: 5. In germline, CDR1 is SNHLY, CDR2 FYNNEI. The CDR3 nucleotides read TGTGCCAGCAGTGAAAGACAGGGCGAAGAAAAACTGTTTTTT. Protein: CASSERQGEEKLFF. Looking up the rest from reference TRBV2 and TRBJ1-4 gives the full variable domain: EPEVTQTPSHQVTQMGQEVILRCVPISNHLYFYWYRQILGQKVEFLVSFYNNEISEKSEIFDDQFSVERPDGSNFTLKIRSTKLEDSAMYFCASSERQGEEKLFFGSGTQLSVL.

V is TRBV6-6 and J is TRBJ2-3; 9 positions agree with TRBD1. This CDR3 is built from 14 residues. Germline V lookup: CDR1 MNHNY, CDR2 SVGAGI (reference sequence). V gave up 9 bases and J gave up 2 bases; unmatched junction bases: 6. The CDR3 DNA sequence: TGTGCCAGTACGAGGGACAGGGCCACAGATACGCAGTATTTT. It specifies CASTRDRATDTQYF.

The gene calls are TRBV5-6 and TRBJ2-2, with D possibly TRBD1 on 6 matching bases. The CDR3 covers 15 residues. V was cut by 0 bases and J by 3 bases, with 9 bases left in between. The germline gives CDR1 SGHDT, CDR2 YYEEEE. The CDR3 bases are TGTGCCAGCAGCTTGGAGGGGACACACACCGGGGAGCTGTTTTTT. Translated, it gives CASSLEGTHTGELFF.

DNA for the CDR3: TGTGCCAGCAGCTCCGACAGTTCCTATAGCAATCAGCCCCAGCATTTT. This encodes CASSSDSSYSNQPQHF. The chain is built from TRBV7-2 and TRBJ1-5; D might be TRBD1 (5 bases). Between the trimmed V and J ends, which lost 4 bases and 0 bases, there was a span of 13 bases. Germline V lookup: CDR1 SGHTA, CDR2 FQGNSA. CDR3 length equals 16 residues.

This clone has just one count. This CDR3 is CASSGTSHTSYEQYF. CDR3 nucleotides: TGTGCCAGCAGTGGGACATCCCATACGTCCTACGAGCAGTACTTC. V usage is TRBV6-5 and J usage is TRBJ2-7; weak D call: TRBD1 (6 bases). Germline CDR1 MNHEY, CDR2 SVGAGI. The V end lost 5 bases, the J end lost 1 base, and 15 bases lay between the germline ends. This CDR3 is built from 15 residues.

The chain joins TRBV27 to TRBJ2-3; TRBD1 matches at 8 bases. J was trimmed by 4 bases and V by 5 bases; bases with no gene match: 5. Germline CDR1 MNHEY, CDR2 SMNVEV (reference sequence). The CDR3 consists of 14 residues. This CDR3 is CASSLAGGPDTQYF. The DNA for the CDR3 is TGTGCCAGCAGTCTCGCAGGGGGCCCAGATACGCAGTATTTT.

The chain joins TRBV9 to TRBJ2-1; 12 bases map to TRBD1. With V trimmed by 7 bases and J by 11 bases, 10 bases remained unmatched. This CDR3 contains 14 residues. CDR1 is SGDLS and CDR2 is YYNGEE in the germline V gene. CDR3 DNA sequence: TGTGCCAGCTCCGATGGGACAGGGGGCTCCAAGCAGTTCTTC. Protein sequence: CASSDGTGGSKQFF.

The CDR3 DNA is TGCGCCAGCAGCGGCGGGACAGGGGGCCAAGAGACCCAGTACTTC. It specifies CASSGGTGGQETQYF. V gene TRBV5-1 combines with J gene TRBJ2-5; TRBD1 agrees at 11 bases. CDR1 is SGHRS and CDR2 is YFSETQ in the germline V gene. The junction had 3 bases not matched to a gene; V was cut back by 4 bases and J by 1 base. The CDR3 runs 15 residues. Filled out from reference TRBV5-1 and TRBJ2-5, the complete variable domain reads KAGVTQTPRYLIKTRGQQVTLSCSPISGHRSVSWYQQTPGQGLQFLFEYFSETQRNKGNFPGRFSGRQFSNSRSEMNVSTLELGDSALYLCASSGGTGGQETQYFGPGTRLLVL.

V usage is TRBV10-1 and J usage is TRBJ1-2, with TRBD1 identical over 7 bases. CDR1 and CDR2 from the germline V gene are WNHNN and SYGVQD (reference sequence). V dropped 3 bases and J dropped 0; count of bases not matched to a gene: 7. This CDR3 spans 16 amino acids. This CDR3 is CASSDGRGEANYGYTF. CDR3 DNA sequence: TGCGCCAGCAGTGACGGCAGGGGGGAGGCTAACTATGGCTACACCTTC.

The V gene is TRBV27, the J gene TRBJ2-3; D remains ambiguous. Per the germline V gene, CDR1 is MNHEY and CDR2 is SMNVEV (reference sequence). There are 16 residues in the CDR3. V was shortened by 0 bases and J by 0 bases, with 10 bases between the two germline ends. CDR3 in amino acids: CASSLSFTESTDTQYF. CDR3 sequence (DNA): TGTGCCAGCAGTTTATCTTTCACCGAGAGCACAGATACGCAGTATTTT.